This TCR beta chain was captured in a study of blood T cell repertoires in COVID-19. About the study: Donors in the United States, Italy and Spain gave samples during acute or convalescent COVID-19. T cells, B-cell-depleted T cells, or PBMCs supplied cDNA or gDNA.

The germline V gene has CDR1 MDHEN and CDR2 SYDVKM. The V and J ends lost 3 bases and 0 bases respectively, with 17 bases between them. This CDR3 is 17 amino acids long. In the authors' methods: Amplification with reference gene primers provided the estimates of nucleated cell counts. Profiled with immunoSEQ multiplex PCR; TCRdb holds only in-frame clones, not every one. That table is the source of V, J and clone size, and D and trimming were worked out from the DNA. The table includes more than 300,000 clones, 70% to 90% detected once. The Seattle patients, enrolled during active infection, were followed longitudinally.

This receptor was identified in a woman aged 25-40 years with COVID-19, enrolled during active disease. The sample taken for sequencing was peripheral blood. The gene calls are TRBV28 and TRBJ1-1; maybe TRBD1 (6 bases). The CDR3 protein is CASSFTYADRMNTEAFF. In DNA, the CDR3 is TGTGCCAGCAGTTTCACATACGCAGACAGGATGAACACTGAAGCTTTCTTT.